Below, 13 T cell receptor beta chains from the same sample are listed, as sequenced in a study of T cells in localized non-small cell lung cancer. Method: immunoSEQ multiplex PCR; TCRdb's copy keeps in-frame clones and lacks some. This sample carries about 45,000 clones, 90% to 95% of them seen once, and the ten largest clones take 8% to 11%. The sequenced sample was PBMCs, obtained before any cancer treatment. All receptors come from a woman aged 40-70 years with stage II lung adenocarcinoma.

The rearrangement uses TRBV29-1 and TRBJ1-1; no firm D call. Germline V CDR1 and CDR2: SQVTM, ANQGSEA. V shed 4 bases and J shed 4 bases, with 10 bases lying between them. This CDR3 is built from 12 residues. CDR3 coding DNA: TGCAGCGTTGGGTTGACGGGCACTGAAGCTTTCTTT. It codes for CSVGLTGTEAFF.

The rearrangement uses TRBV28 and TRBJ2-2; D not certain. Trimming took 6 bases from V and 6 from J, leaving 11 bases between them. The CDR3 runs 13 residues. CDR1 and CDR2 (germline): MDHEN, SYDVKM. The CDR3 DNA follows: TGTGCCAGCAGCCCCTCTGTTCCCGGGGAGCTGTTTTTT. Translating gives CASSPSVPGELFF. Complete variable domain (other parts from reference TRBV28 and TRBJ2-2): DVKVTQSSRYLVKRTGEKVFLECVQDMDHENMFWYRQDPGLGLRLIYFSYDVKMKEKGDIPEGYSVSREKKERFSLILESASTNQTSMYLCASSPSVPGELFFGEGSRLTVL.

Remarks on this clone: Germline is not matched at one junction end, which may reflect a read error. The chain couples TRBV25-1 to TRBJ2-2; TRBD1 is a possible D gene (6 bases). The length of the CDR3 is 13 residues. CDR1 and CDR2 from the germline V gene are MGHDK and SYGVNS. CDR3 protein: CASRQGETGELLF. In DNA form, the CDR3 reads TGTGCCAGCAGACAGGGTGAGACCGGGGAGCTGCTTTTT.

CDR3 in DNA: TGTGCCAGCAGTCCCTATGTGAGTTATAATTCACCCCTCCACTTT. Translation gives CASSPYVSYNSPLHF. The chain employs TRBV28 and TRBJ1-6; D not resolved. Germline V gives CDR1 MDHEN, CDR2 SYDVKM. The CDR3 runs to 15 residues. V was clipped by 5 bases and J by 4 bases, with 12 bases between them.

The CDR3 reads CASSYSIGTENYEQYF. The CDR3 nucleotides are TGTGCCAGCAGTTACTCCATCGGGACAGAGAACTACGAGCAGTACTTC. The rearrangement uses TRBV6-5 and TRBJ2-7; 7 bases line up with TRBD1. Germline V gene lookup returns CDR1 MNHEY and CDR2 SVGAGI. J lost 3 bases, V lost 0 bases, and 8 bases had no gene match. CDR3 length: 16 amino acids.

This chain links TRBV7-2 with TRBJ1-1; 8 bases agree with TRBD1. The CDR3 runs to 15 residues. After removal of 2 bases from V and 7 bases from J, the junction contained 9 bases not matched to a gene. CDR1 SGHTA and CDR2 FQGNSA come from the germline V gene. CDR3 coding DNA: TGTGCCAGCAGCTTAATTGCAGGGGGCACCGTTGAAGCTTTCTTT. This gives the protein CASSLIAGGTVEAFF.

This chain links TRBV2 with TRBJ2-2; D tentatively fits TRBD1 or TRBD2 (6 bases each). The CDR3 contains 15 residues. Germline values: CDR1 SNHLY, CDR2 FYNNEI. The germline V and J ends were trimmed by 3 bases and 1 base, with 9 bases remaining between them. The CDR3 region has the DNA TGTGCCAGCAGTGAGAGGGGGGAGAACACCGGGGAGCTGTTTTTT. Protein: CASSERGENTGELFF.

The genes are TRBV21-1 and TRBJ1-2; the DNA was not compared with TRBD1, the D call given in the table. TRBV21-1 is designated a pseudogene. This CDR3 comprises 14 residues. CDR3 sequence reads: CASSLTGFTYGYTF. In DNA form, the CDR3 reads TGTGCCAGCAGCTTAACAGGGTTCACCTATGGCTACACCTTC.

Only one count was recorded for this clone. V is TRBV6-6 and J is TRBJ2-3; D is uncertain. CDR1 is MNHNY and CDR2 is SVGAGI in the germline V gene (reference sequence). V lost 6 bases to trimming and J lost 7 bases, with 11 bases between them. The CDR3 length is 12 residues. CDR3 sequence: CASRPDVNTQYF. CDR3 sequence (DNA): TGTGCCAGCAGACCGGACGTAAATACGCAGTATTTT.

V usage is TRBV7-8 and J usage is TRBJ2-5; TRBD1 matches 7 bases. The germline gives CDR1 SGHVS, CDR2 FQNEAQ. The junction had 12 bases not matched to a gene; V was cut back by 7 bases and J by 4 bases. The CDR3 is 15 amino acids. DNA for the CDR3: TGTGCCAGCATCCTATCAGGGGGAATCGGAGAGACCCAGTACTTC. Translated, it gives CASILSGGIGETQYF. Supplemented by reference TRBV7-8 and TRBJ2-5, the full variable domain reads GAGVSQSPRYKVAKRGQDVALRCDPISGHVSLFWYQQALGQGPEFLTYFQNEAQLDKSGLPSDRFFAERPEGSVSTLKIQRTQQEDSAVYLCASILSGGIGETQYFGPGTRLLVL.

The chain combines TRBV12-5 with TRBJ1-5; D unclear. V was cut by 5 bases and J by 11 bases, with 19 bases left in between. Germline V gives CDR1 LGHNT, CDR2 FRNRAP. The CDR3 consists of 14 residues. The chain's CDR3 is CASGPRRAQSAQHF. The CDR3, as DNA: TGTGCTAGTGGTCCCAGGAGGGCGCAATCAGCCCAGCATTTT. Based on the CDR3 plus reference TRBV12-5 and TRBJ1-5, the full variable domain is DARVTQTPRHKVTEMGQEVTMRCQPILGHNTVFWYRQTMMQGLELLAYFRNRAPLDDSGMPKDRFSAEMPDATLATLKIQPSEPRDSAVYFCASGPRRAQSAQHFGDGTRLSIL.

V usage is TRBV5-1 and J usage is TRBJ2-7; the D gene is possibly TRBD2 (6 bases). The germline CDR1 and CDR2 sequences are SGHRS and YFSETQ. The CDR3 is 14 residues long. With 6 bases removed from V and 0 bases from J, the gap between germline ends came to 13 bases. The CDR3 DNA is TGCGCCAGCAAAGGCGGGGACGCCTCCTACGAGCAGTACTTC. This gives the protein CASKGGDASYEQYF.

The chain is built from TRBV19 and TRBJ2-1; D perhaps matches TRBD1 (6 bases). The germline gives CDR1 LNHDA, CDR2 SQIVND (reference sequence). Trimming left V 4 bases short and J 7 bases short, with 14 bases between. The length of the CDR3 is 14 residues. Here the CDR3 reads CASSKTGSLNEQFF. In DNA form, the CDR3 reads TGTGCCAGTAGTAAAACAGGGAGTTTGAATGAGCAGTTCTTC. Full variable domain (outside the CDR3, taken from reference TRBV19 and TRBJ2-1): DGGITQSPKYLFRKEGQNVTLSCEQNLNHDAMYWYRQDPGQGLRLIYYSQIVNDFQKGDIAEGYSVSREKKESFPLTVTSAQKNPTAFYLCASSKTGSLNEQFFGPGTRLTVL.